The 17 T cell receptor beta chains listed next were all sequenced from one sample in a study of T-cell reconstitution after alpha-beta-depleted transplantation in children. TCRbeta library construction was performed incorporating unique molecular identifiers. MiXCR, run by TCRdb on the PCR reads, gives a single entry per CDR3 protein. The data contain approximately 500,000 distinct CDR3 sequences, roughly 10% of them singletons. The sample consisted of PBMCs, taken before TCRalphabeta/CD19-depleted stem cell transplant. The origin of the receptors is a child aged 2 to 15 with inherited bone marrow failure, due to receive a stem cell transplant.

The rearrangement uses TRBV7-9 and TRBJ2-3; maybe TRBD2 (5 bases). V was pared by 5 bases and J by 4 bases, with 22 bases between. This CDR3 is 17 amino acids long. Per the germline V gene, CDR1 is SEHNR and CDR2 is FQNEAQ (reference sequence). CDR3 sequence: CASSLTRPMGNADTQYF. The DNA of the CDR3 is TGTGCCAGCAGCCTAACTAGACCAATGGGGAACGCAGATACGCAGTATTTT.

The J gene is TRBJ2-2, the V gene TRBV6-5; D is uncertain. CDR1 MNHEY and CDR2 SVGAGI come from the germline V gene. The CDR3 runs 12 residues. The V gene lost 7 bases and the J gene lost 4 bases, with 7 bases spanning the gap. DNA for the CDR3: TGTGCCAGCAAACTCCCCACCGGGGAGCTGTTTTTT. Protein sequence: CASKLPTGELFF.

This clonotype was seen more than once but under ten times. The rearrangement uses TRBV20-1 and TRBJ1-2; D remains unclear. The CDR3 has 13 residues. Germline CDR1 DFQATT, CDR2 SNEGSKA (reference sequence). The V and J ends lost 5 bases and 7 bases respectively, with 17 bases between them. CDR3 region: CSARWPVVGGYTF. The CDR3 DNA reads TGCAGTGCTCGATGGCCGGTAGTGGGTGGCTACACCTTC.

This clonotype showed up many times. The chain joins TRBV4-3 to TRBJ2-6, with 14 bases identical to TRBD2. CDR3 length: 18 residues. Germline V gene data show CDR1 as LGHNA and CDR2 as YSLEER. V trimming: 4 bases; J trimming: 2 bases; junction bases outside the gene matches: 4. In DNA, the CDR3 is TGCGCCAGCAGCCGGCAGGGACTAGCGGGAGCTGGGGCCAACGTCCTGACTTTC. It specifies CASSRQGLAGAGANVLTF.

This clonotype was counted between two and nine times. The chain joins TRBV18 to TRBJ2-1; a possible D gene is TRBD2 (5 bases). CDR3 length: 16 amino acids. Germline-derived CDR1 and CDR2 are KGHSH and LQKENI. The V gene lost 2 bases and the J gene lost 6 bases, with 17 bases spanning the gap. As DNA, the CDR3 is TGTGCCAGCTCACCAGTTCCGGGAAATTCGCCCAATGAGCAGTTCTTC. This gives the protein CASSPVPGNSPNEQFF.

This clonotype was observed a handful of times. This chain links TRBV12-3 or TRBV12-4 with TRBJ1-1, with D perhaps TRBD1 (5 bases). V was clipped by 7 bases and J by 4 bases, with 16 bases between them. This CDR3 has 14 residues. The DNA for the CDR3 is TGTGCCAGCACCGTCCAGGGCTCAGGCACTGAAGCTTTCTTT. It codes for CASTVQGSGTEAFF.

This clonotype was recorded many times. This chain's CDR3 is CASRETSGYSYEQYF. The CDR3 region has the DNA TGTGCCAGCAGGGAGACTAGCGGGTACTCCTACGAGCAGTACTTC. The chain links TRBV6-1 to TRBJ2-7; 10 bases agree with TRBD2. The CDR3 totals 15 residues. Unmatched junction bases numbered 5, after V lost 6 bases and J lost 0 bases. Germline-derived CDR1 and CDR2 are MNHNS and SASEGT.

This clonotype showed up many times. This chain uses TRBV6-5 with TRBJ2-7; 8 bases fit TRBD2. Unmatched junction bases numbered 4, after V lost 0 bases and J lost 3 bases. The CDR3 has 15 amino acids. Germline loops: CDR1 MNHEY, CDR2 SVGAGI. The CDR3 reads CASSYSTTSDYEQYF. The CDR3, as DNA: TGTGCCAGCAGTTACTCGACGACTAGCGACTACGAGCAGTACTTC.

This clonotype was detected ten times or more. This rearrangement joins TRBV20-1 to TRBJ2-5; 7 nucleotides agree with TRBD1. J lost 5 bases, V lost 3 bases, and 21 bases had no gene match. Germline V gene data show CDR1 as DFQATT and CDR2 as SNEGSKA (reference sequence). This CDR3 spans 18 amino acids. CDR3 protein: CSASLTSGMNRGPETQYF. The CDR3 DNA reads as TGCAGTGCTAGTCTCACGTCCGGCATGAACAGGGGTCCGGAGACCCAGTACTTC.

The chain links TRBV30 to TRBJ2-1; D might be TRBD2 (5 bases). This CDR3 contains 16 residues. Germline V gene data show CDR1 as GTSNPN and CDR2 as SVGIG (reference sequence). V shed 0 bases and J shed 2 bases, with 14 bases lying between them. The CDR3 is CAWSVEREYPYNEQFF. The CDR3 DNA sequence: TGTGCCTGGAGTGTCGAGAGGGAATACCCCTACAATGAGCAGTTCTTC.

This clonotype was counted many times. The chain uses TRBV27 and TRBJ1-5; D is perhaps TRBD1 (6 bases). CDR1 is MNHEY, CDR2 SMNVEV, per germline (reference sequence). Trimming stripped 3 bases from V and 7 bases from J, with 10 bases between. The CDR3 covers 13 residues. The CDR3 DNA sequence: TGTGCCAGCAGTTTTTATGGGGGCCAGCCCCAGCATTTT. As protein: CASSFYGGQPQHF.

This clonotype showed up many times. This sequence joins TRBV12-3 or TRBV12-4 and TRBJ2-2; possible D gene TRBD2, 6 bases. The CDR3 spans 14 residues. Trimming took off 5 bases at V and 5 bases at J, with 12 bases between the two ends. The CDR3: CASSTGVRTGELFF. The DNA for the CDR3 is TGTGCCAGCAGTACGGGAGTACGAACCGGGGAGCTGTTTTTT.

This clonotype was seen at least ten times. This sequence joins TRBV6-8 and TRBJ2-2; possibly TRBD2 for D (6 bases). V was cut by 8 bases and J by 1 base, with 14 bases left in between. Germline CDR1 MNHGY, CDR2 SAAAGT. The CDR3 has 15 amino acids. CDR3: CASGFAGKNTGELFF. The CDR3, as DNA: TGTGCCAGCGGGTTCGCGGGAAAGAACACCGGGGAGCTGTTTTTT.

There are many counts of this clonotype. This chain links TRBV5-1 with TRBJ2-5; TRBD2 aligns across 7 bases. Germline-derived CDR1 and CDR2 are SGHRS and YFSETQ. The CDR3 spans 16 residues. J lost 1 base, V lost 2 bases, and 8 bases had no gene match. CDR3 region: CASSFSVGGAQETQYF. CDR3 bases: TGCGCCAGCAGCTTCTCCGTGGGAGGGGCCCAAGAGACCCAGTACTTC.

This clonotype has ten or more counts. This rearrangement joins TRBV10-3 to TRBJ1-5, with 7 positions matching TRBD1. The CDR3 length is 15 residues. V trimming: 2 bases; J trimming: 6 bases; junction bases outside the gene matches: 7. The germline gives CDR1 ENHRY, CDR2 SYGVKD. CDR3 coding DNA: TGTGCCATCAGTGAGGCTTTTACAGGGGCTCAGCCCCAGCATTTT. This translates into CAISEAFTGAQPQHF.

This clonotype has ten or more counts. The chain combines TRBV6-5 with TRBJ2-7; a weak D match, TRBD2 (6 bases). In germline, CDR1 is MNHEY, CDR2 SVGAGI. The V end was cut by 2 bases, the J end by 2 bases, with 10 bases between. The CDR3 runs to 14 residues. The CDR3 sequence is CASSYAPGAYEQYF. Here the CDR3 DNA reads TGTGCCAGCAGTTACGCACCGGGAGCCTACGAGCAGTACTTC.

This clonotype was picked up many times. The chain links TRBV12-3 or TRBV12-4 to TRBJ2-2, with TRBD1 matching 9 bases. CDR3 size: 14 residues. Unmatched junction bases numbered 4, after V lost 6 bases and J lost 5 bases. CDR3 nucleotide sequence: TGTGCCAGCAGCCTGACAGGGGGGACCGGGGAGCTGTTTTTT. This encodes CASSLTGGTGELFF.